This T cell receptor (beta chain) was identified in a study of T cells in Graves' hyperthyroidism and ophthalmopathy. The CDR3 spans 15 residues. The V gene end was trimmed by 0 bases and the J gene end by 11 bases; junction bases not matched to a gene: 12. CDR1 and CDR2 from the germline V gene are DFQATT and SNEGSKA (reference sequence). The CDR3 regions of TCR beta were amplified from RNA transcripts. A set of HTBI primers served as the primers for a first-round RT-PCR of the TCR CDR3. TCRdb recomputed calls from the multiplex PCR reads with MiXCR, one row per CDR3 protein. The table includes about 640,000 distinct CDR3 sequences, less than 25% detected once. A Clinical Activity Score of at least 3, a NOSPECS grade of at least 4 and a duration under 3 months were recorded in the ophthalmopathy patients. The diagnostic basis comprised clinical symptoms, serum thyroxine and TRAb, thyroid ultrasound and orbital computed tomography.

This sequence originates from a man aged 25 to 40 with Graves' ophthalmopathy. The genes are TRBV20-1 and TRBJ2-1; 8 positions match TRBD1. Sample: blood. The CDR3 loop reads CSAREVPGQVLKQFF. For the CDR3, the DNA is TGCAGTGCTAGAGAGGTACCGGGACAGGTTCTGAAGCAGTTCTTC.